Many counts were recorded for the clone carrying this TCR beta chain. Its antigen is as yet unknown. The study amplified TCR beta CDR3 regions using RNA transcripts. The library came from an HTBI-primed first-round RT-PCR and a second-round multiplex PCR. Using its own MiXCR run on the multiplex PCR reads, TCRdb lists one record per CDR3 protein. The sample holds around 1.1 million distinct CDR3 sequences; roughly two fifths are singletons and the top ten take over 8.5%. This record belongs to a study of Graves' ophthalmopathy and Graves' hyperthyroidism. Overall study results and limits: Most thyroid clonotypes with frequency above 0.001 were detected in blood too. Ophthalmopathy progression was predicted with 70% to 71% sensitivity and about 72% specificity.

This CDR3 has 13 residues. V dropped 10 bases and J dropped 6 bases, with 16 bases sitting between them. Germline values: CDR1 ENHRY, CDR2 SYGVKD. Establishment of the diagnosis relied upon clinical symptoms, serum thyroxine, TRAb, thyroid ultrasound and orbital computed tomography. What was sequenced was peripheral blood or thyroid tissue (not recorded which). This clonotype was obtained from an adult man with Graves' hyperthyroidism. The chain couples TRBV10-3 to TRBJ1-5, with D tentatively TRBD1 (6 bases). CDR3 nucleotide sequence: TGTGCCAGCAGAGTACAGGGTTTTCAGCCCCAGCATTTT. This codes for CASRVQGFQPQHF.